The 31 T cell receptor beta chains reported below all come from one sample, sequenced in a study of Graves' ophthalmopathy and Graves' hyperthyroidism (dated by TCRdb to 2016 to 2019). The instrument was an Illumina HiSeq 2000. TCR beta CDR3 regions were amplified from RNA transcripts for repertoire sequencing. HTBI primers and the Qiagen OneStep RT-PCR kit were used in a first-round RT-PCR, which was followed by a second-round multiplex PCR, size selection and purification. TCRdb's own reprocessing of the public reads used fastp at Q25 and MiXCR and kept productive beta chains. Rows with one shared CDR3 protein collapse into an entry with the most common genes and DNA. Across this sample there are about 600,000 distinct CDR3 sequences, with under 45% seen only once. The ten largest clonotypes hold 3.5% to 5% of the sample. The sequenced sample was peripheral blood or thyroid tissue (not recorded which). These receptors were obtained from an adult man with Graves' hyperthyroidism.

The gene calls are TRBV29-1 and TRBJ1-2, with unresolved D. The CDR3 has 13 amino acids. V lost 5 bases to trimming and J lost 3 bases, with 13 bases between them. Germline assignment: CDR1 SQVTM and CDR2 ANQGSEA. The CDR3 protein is CSVKGALDYGYTF. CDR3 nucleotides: TGCAGCGTTAAAGGAGCACTCGACTATGGCTACACCTTC.

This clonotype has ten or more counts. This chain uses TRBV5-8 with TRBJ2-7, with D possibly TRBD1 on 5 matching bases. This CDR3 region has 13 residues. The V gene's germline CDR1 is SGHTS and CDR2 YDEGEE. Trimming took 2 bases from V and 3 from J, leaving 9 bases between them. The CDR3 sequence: CASSFDSYYEQYF. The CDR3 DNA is TGTGCCAGCAGCTTCGACAGCTACTACGAGCAGTACTTC. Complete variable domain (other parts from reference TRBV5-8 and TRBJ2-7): EAGVTQSPTHLIKTRGQQATLRCSPISGHTSVYWYQQALGLGLQFLLWYDEGEERNRGNFPPRFSGRQFPNYSSELNVNALELEDSALYLCASSFDSYYEQYFGPGTRLTVT.

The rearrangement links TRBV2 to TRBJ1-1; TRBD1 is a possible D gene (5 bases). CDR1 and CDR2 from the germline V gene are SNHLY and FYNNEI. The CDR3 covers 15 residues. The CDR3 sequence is CGTSPRAAGGTEAFF. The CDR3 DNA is TGTGGAACATCACCCAGGGCGGCCGGCGGCACTGAAGCTTTCTTT.

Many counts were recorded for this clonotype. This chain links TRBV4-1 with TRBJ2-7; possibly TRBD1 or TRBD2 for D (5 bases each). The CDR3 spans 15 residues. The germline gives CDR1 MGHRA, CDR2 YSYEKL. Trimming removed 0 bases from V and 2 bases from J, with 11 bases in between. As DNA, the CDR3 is TGCGCCAGCAGCCAAGAAAGGGACGGAACCTACGAGCAGTACTTC. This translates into CASSQERDGTYEQYF.

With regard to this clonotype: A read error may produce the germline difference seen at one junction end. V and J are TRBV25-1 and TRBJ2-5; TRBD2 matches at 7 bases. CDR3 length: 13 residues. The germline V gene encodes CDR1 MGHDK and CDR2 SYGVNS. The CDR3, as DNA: TGCAGCGTTCTCGGCGGGAGTGGAAAGACCCAGTACTTC. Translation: CSVLGGSGKTQYF.

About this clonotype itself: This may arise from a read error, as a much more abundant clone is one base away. The CDR3 region is CASSEDPWGGANTEAFF. The CDR3 DNA reads as TGTGCCAGCAGTGAAGACCCCTGGGGGGGGGCGAACACTGAAGCTTTCTTT. The V gene is TRBV2, the J gene TRBJ1-1; possible D gene TRBD1, 6 bases. Deletions cut 1 base from V and 1 base from J, with 16 bases between. The CDR3 is 17 residues long. Germline V gene data show CDR1 as SNHLY and CDR2 as FYNNEI.

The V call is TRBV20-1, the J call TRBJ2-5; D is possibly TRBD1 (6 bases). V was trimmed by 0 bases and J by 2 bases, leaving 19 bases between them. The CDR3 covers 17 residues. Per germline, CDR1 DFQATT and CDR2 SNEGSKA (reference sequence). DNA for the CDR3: TGCAGTGCTAGAGATCGAGTATGGACAGCTTTACAAGAGACCCAGTACTTC. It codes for CSARDRVWTALQETQYF.

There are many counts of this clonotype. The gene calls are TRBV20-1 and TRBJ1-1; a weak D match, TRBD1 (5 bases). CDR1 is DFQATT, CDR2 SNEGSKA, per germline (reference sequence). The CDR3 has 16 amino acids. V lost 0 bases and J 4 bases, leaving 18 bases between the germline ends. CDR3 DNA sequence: TGCAGTGCTAGAGACCCGGGACGGGGAAGTGGCACTGAAGCTTTCTTT. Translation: CSARDPGRGSGTEAFF.

The CDR3 reads CASSSQGGQRYEQYF. The CDR3 coding sequence is TGTGCCAGCAGTTCCCAGGGGGGACAGCGCTATGAGCAGTACTTC. V usage is TRBV2 and J usage is TRBJ2-7; a possible D gene is TRBD1 (7 bases). Deletions cut 5 bases from V and 7 bases from J, with 21 bases between. Looked up from germline, CDR1 is SNHLY and CDR2 is FYNNEI. The CDR3 has 15 amino acids.

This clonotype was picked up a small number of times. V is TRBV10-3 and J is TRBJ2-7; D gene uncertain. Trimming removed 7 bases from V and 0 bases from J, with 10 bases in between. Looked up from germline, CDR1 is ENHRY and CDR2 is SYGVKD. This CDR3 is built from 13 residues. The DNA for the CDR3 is TGTGCCATCAACTACGGACCCTCCTACGAGCAGTACTTC. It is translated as CAINYGPSYEQYF.

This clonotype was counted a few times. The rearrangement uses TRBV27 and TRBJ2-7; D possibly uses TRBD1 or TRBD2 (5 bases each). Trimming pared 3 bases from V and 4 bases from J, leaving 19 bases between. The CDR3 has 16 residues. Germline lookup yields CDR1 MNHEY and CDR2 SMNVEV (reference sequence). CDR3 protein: CASSFAGSSGIYEQYF. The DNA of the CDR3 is TGTGCCAGCAGTTTTGCAGGGAGTAGTGGAATATACGAGCAGTACTTC.

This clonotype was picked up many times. CDR3 in amino acids: CASSYYAGSVMNTEAFF. The CDR3 DNA reads as TGTGCCAGCAGCTATTACGCCGGGTCCGTCATGAACACTGAAGCTTTCTTT. V gene TRBV7-2 combines with J gene TRBJ1-1; D remains unclear. CDR3 length equals 17 residues. Germline CDR1 and CDR2: SGHTA and FQGNSA. V was clipped by 4 bases and J by 0 bases, with 18 bases between them.

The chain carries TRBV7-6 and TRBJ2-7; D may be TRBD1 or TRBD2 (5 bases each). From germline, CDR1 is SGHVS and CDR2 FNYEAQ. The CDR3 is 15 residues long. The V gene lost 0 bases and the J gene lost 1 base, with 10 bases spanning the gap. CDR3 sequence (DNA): TGTGCCAGCAGCTTAGCCCGGGACGGATCCTACGAGCAGTACTTC. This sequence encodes CASSLARDGSYEQYF.

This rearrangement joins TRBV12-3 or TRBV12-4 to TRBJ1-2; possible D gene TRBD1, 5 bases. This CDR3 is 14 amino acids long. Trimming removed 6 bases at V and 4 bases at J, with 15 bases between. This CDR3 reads CASSLGPSSYGYTF. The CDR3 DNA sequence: TGTGCCAGCAGCCTGGGACCGAGTAGCTATGGCTACACCTTC.

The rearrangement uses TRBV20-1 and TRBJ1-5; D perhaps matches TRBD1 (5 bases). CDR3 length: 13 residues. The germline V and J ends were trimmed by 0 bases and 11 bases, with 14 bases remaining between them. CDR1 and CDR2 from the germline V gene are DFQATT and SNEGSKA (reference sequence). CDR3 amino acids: CSARDGGVETQHF. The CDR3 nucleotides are TGCAGTGCTAGAGACGGGGGAGTGGAGACCCAGCATTTT.

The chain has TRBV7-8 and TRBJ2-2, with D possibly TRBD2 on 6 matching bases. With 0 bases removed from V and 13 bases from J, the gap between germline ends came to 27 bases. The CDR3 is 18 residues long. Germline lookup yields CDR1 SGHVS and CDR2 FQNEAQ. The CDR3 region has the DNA TGTGCCAGCAGCTTAGCGGGACTCGCGAATTCACCCCGCCTGGGGCTGTTTTTT. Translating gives CASSLAGLANSPRLGLFF. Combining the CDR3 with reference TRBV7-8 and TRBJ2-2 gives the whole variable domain GAGVSQSPRYKVAKRGQDVALRCDPISGHVSLFWYQQALGQGPEFLTYFQNEAQLDKSGLPSDRFFAERPEGSVSTLKIQRTQQEDSAVYLCASSLAGLANSPRLGLFFGEGSRLTVL.

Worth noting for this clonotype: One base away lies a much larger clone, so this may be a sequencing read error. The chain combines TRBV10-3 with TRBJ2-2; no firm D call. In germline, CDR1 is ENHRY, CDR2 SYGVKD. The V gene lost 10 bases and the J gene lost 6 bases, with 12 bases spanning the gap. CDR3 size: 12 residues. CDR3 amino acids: CATDRYAGELFF. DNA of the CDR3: TGTGCCACCGACCGGTACGCCGGGGAGCTGTTTTTT.

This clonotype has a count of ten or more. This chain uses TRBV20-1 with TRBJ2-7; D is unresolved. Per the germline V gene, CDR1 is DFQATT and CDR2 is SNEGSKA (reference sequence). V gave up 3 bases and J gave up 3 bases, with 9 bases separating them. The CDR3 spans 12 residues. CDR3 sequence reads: CSASNVDYEQYF. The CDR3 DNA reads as TGCAGTGCTAGTAATGTAGACTACGAGCAGTACTTC.

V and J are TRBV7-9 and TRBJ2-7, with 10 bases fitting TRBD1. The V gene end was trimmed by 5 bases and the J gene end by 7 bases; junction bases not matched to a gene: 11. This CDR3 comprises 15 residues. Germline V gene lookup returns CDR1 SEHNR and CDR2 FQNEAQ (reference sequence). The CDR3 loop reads CASSTGQGSYNEQYF. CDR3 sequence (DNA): TGTGCCAGCAGCACGGGACAGGGGTCCTACAATGAGCAGTACTTC.

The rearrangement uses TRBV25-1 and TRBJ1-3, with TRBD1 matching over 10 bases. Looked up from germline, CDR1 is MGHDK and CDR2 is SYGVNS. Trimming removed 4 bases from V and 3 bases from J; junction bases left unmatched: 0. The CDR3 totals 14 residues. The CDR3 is CASSGDRGGNTIYF. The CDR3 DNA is TGTGCCAGCAGTGGGGACAGGGGTGGAAACACCATATATTTT.

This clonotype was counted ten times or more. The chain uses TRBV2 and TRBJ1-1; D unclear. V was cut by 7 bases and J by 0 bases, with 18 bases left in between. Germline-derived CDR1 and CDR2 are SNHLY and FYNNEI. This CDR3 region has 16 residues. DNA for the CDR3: TGTGCCAGCATCGCCCTAAAAGGTAGCATGAACACTGAAGCTTTCTTT. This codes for CASIALKGSMNTEAFF.

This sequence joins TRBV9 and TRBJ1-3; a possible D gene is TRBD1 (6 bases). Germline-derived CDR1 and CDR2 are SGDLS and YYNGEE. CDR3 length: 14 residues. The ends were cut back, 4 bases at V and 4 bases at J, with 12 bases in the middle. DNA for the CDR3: TGTGCCAGCAGCAAAGCCGACAGGGGAAACACCATATATTTT. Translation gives CASSKADRGNTIYF. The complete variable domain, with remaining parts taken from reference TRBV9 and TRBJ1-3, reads DSGVTQTPKHLITATGQRVTLRCSPRSGDLSVYWYQQSLDQGLQFLIQYYNGEERAKGNILERFSAQQFPDLHSELNLSSLELGDSALYFCASSKADRGNTIYFGEGSWLTVV.

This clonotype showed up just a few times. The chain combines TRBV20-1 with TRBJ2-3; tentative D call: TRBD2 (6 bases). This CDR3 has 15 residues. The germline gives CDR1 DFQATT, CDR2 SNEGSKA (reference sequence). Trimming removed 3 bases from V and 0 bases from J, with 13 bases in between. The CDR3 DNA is TGCAGTGCTAGCTTGTTAGCGGAAAGCACAGATACGCAGTATTTT. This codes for CSASLLAESTDTQYF.

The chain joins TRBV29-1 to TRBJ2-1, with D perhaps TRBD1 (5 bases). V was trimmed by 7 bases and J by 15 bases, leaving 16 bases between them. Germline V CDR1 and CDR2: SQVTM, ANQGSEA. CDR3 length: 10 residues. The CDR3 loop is CSARNGQAFF. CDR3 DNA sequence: TGCAGCGCTCGTAATGGACAAGCGTTCTTC.

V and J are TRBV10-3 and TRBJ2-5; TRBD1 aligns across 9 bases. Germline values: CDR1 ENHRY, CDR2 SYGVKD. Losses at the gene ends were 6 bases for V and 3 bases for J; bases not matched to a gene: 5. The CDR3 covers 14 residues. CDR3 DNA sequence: TGTGCCATCAGGCTCGGGACAGGGAAAGAGACCCAGTACTTC. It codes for CAIRLGTGKETQYF.

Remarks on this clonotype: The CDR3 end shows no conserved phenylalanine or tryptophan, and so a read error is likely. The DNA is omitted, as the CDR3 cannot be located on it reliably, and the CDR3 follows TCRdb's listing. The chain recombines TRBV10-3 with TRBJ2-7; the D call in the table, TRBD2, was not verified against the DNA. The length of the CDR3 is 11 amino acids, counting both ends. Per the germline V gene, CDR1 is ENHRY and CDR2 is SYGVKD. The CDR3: CAMGTSGGANT.

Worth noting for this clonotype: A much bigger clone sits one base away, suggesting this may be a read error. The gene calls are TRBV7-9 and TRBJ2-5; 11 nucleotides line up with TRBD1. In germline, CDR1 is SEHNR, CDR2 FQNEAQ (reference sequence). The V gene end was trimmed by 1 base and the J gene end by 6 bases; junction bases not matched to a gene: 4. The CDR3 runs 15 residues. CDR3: CASSLGTGGWKTQYF. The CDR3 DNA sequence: TGTGCCAGCAGCTTAGGGACAGGGGGCTGGAAGACCCAGTACTTC. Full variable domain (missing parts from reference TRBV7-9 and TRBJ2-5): DTGVSQNPRHKITKRGQNVTFRCDPISEHNRLYWYRQTLGQGPEFLTYFQNEAQLEKSRLLSDRFSAERPKGSFSTLEIQRTEQGDSAMYLCASSLGTGGWKTQYFGPGTRLLVL.

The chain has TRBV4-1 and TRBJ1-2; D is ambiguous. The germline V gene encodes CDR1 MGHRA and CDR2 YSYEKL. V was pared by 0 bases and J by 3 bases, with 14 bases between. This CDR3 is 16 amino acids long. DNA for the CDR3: TGCGCCAGCAGCCAAGACATATCGCAGAGTCACTATGGCTACACCTTC. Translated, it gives CASSQDISQSHYGYTF.

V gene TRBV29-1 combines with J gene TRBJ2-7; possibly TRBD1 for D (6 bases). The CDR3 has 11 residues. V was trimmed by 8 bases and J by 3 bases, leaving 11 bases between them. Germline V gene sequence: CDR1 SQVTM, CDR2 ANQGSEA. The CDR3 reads CSLRGIYEQYF. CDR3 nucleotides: TGCAGCTTAAGGGGGATCTACGAGCAGTACTTC.

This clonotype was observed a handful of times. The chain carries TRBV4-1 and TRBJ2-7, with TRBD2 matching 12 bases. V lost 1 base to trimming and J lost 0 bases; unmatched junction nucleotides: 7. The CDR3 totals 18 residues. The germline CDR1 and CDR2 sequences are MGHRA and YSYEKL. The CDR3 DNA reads TGCGCCAGCAGCCAAGTAGTAACTAGCGGGGGGCGCTCCTACGAGCAGTACTTC. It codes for CASSQVVTSGGRSYEQYF.

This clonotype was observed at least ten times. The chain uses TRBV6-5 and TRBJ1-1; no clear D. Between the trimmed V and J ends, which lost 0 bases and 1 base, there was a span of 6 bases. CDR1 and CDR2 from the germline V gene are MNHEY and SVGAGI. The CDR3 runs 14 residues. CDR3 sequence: CASSYSLWNTEAFF. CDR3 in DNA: TGTGCCAGCAGTTACTCGTTGTGGAACACTGAAGCTTTCTTT.